This record concerns one TCR beta chain sequence. What it recognizes is unknown. KT2, a clone with a known TCR, was spiked into unfractionated PBMC. The data originate from a study of quantifying T cell responses using KT2 cells. Study-wide background: cDNA was made from DNase-treated RNA using alpha and beta constant primers.

Overall study findings and caveats: Input KT2 cell number predicted KT2 alpha and beta sequence counts linearly over several orders of magnitude. Detection of KT2 sequences held at the lowest tested level, about one cell per 100,000 PBMC. KT2 sequence counts showed saturation when very many KT2 cells were spiked in.

The cDNA 3' end received a ligated oligonucleotide with a UMI. The first PCR ran approximately 4 cycles with an equimolar RC1.1 and RC1.2 beta primer mix. TCRdb ran MiXCR on the UMI-ligation and nested PCR reads and lists one entry per CDR3 protein. The data show fewer than 60,000 distinct CDR3 sequences, approximately 10% seen once. Sequencing was carried out using PBMCs spiked with cells of the T cell clone KT2. This TCR came from a human donor.

The CDR3 region is CASTWSGRQTGELFF. As DNA, the CDR3 is TGTGCCAGCACTTGGAGCGGGAGGCAAACCGGGGAGCTGTTTTTT. The rearrangement joins TRBV27 to TRBJ2-2, with TRBD2 matching 9 bases. The germline gives CDR1 MNHEY, CDR2 SMNVEV (reference sequence). Unmatched junction bases numbered 8, after V lost 7 bases and J lost 5 bases. There are 15 residues in the CDR3.